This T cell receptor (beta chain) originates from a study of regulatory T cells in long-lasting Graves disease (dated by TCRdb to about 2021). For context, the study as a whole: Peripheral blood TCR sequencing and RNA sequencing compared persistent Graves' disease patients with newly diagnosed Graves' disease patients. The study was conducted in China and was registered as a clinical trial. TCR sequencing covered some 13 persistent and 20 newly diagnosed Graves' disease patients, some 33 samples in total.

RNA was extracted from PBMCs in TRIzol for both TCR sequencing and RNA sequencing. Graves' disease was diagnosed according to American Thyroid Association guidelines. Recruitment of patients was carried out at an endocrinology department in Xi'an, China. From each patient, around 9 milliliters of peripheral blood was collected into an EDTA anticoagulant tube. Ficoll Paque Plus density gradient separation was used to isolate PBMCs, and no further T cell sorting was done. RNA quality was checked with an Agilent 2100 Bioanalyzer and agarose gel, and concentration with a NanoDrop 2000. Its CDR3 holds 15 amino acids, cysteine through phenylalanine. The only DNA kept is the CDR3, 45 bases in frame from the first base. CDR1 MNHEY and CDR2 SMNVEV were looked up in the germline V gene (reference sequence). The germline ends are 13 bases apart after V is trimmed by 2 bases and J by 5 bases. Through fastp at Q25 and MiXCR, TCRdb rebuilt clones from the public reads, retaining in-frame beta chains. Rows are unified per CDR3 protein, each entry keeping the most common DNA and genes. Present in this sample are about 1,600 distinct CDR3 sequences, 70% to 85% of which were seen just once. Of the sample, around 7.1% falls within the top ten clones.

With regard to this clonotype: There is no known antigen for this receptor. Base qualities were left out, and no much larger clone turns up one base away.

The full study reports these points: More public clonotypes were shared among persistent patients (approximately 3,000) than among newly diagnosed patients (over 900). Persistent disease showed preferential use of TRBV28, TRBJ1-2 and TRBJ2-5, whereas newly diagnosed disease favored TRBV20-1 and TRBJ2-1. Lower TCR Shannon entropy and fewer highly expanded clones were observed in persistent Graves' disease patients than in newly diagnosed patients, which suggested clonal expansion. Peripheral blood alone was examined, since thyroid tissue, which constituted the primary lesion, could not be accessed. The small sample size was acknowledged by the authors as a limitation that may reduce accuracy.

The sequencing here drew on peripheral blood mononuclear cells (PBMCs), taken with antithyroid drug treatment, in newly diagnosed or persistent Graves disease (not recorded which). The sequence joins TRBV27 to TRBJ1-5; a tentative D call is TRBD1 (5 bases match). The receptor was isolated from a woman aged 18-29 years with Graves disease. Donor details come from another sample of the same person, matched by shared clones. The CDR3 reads CASSLRARGHQPQHF. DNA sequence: TGTGCCAGCAGTTTACGGGCACGGGGACATCAGCCCCAGCATTTT.